The source of this T cell receptor (beta chain) is a study of T cell changes during pregnancy in multiple sclerosis. This CDR3 spans 18 amino acids. Trimming cost V 4 bases and J 0 bases; bases outside gene matches: 7. Germline V lookup: CDR1 LGHNT, CDR2 FRNRAP. Profiling relied on immunoSEQ multiplex PCR, and the TCRdb table lists in-frame clones only, not all of them. The sample lists 50,000 or so clones, 75% to 95% occurring once. The J gene is TRBJ2-6, the V gene TRBV12-5, with TRBD1 matching 9 bases. This clonotype was obtained from a female donor in good health, enrolled as a control in a pregnancy study. Here the sequenced sample was CD4+ T cells from peripheral blood mononuclear cells, taken after pregnancy. The CDR3 DNA sequence: TGTGCTAGTGGTTCGAAGGGGACAGGGAGCTCTGGGGCCAACGTCCTGACTTTC. Translation: CASGSKGTGSSGANVLTF. The variable domain in full, completed from reference TRBV12-5 and TRBJ2-6, reads DARVTQTPRHKVTEMGQEVTMRCQPILGHNTVFWYRQTMMQGLELLAYFRNRAPLDDSGMPKDRFSAEMPDATLATLKIQPSEPRDSAVYFCASGSKGTGSSGANVLTFGAGSRLTVL.